The entry below describes one T cell receptor beta chain. The source of the sample is a study of T cells in Graves' hyperthyroidism and ophthalmopathy. Germline V gene sequence: CDR1 MNHNY, CDR2 SVGAGI (reference sequence). Between the trimmed V and J ends, which lost 2 bases and 5 bases, there was a span of 9 bases. The CDR3 is 13 amino acids. Template material for amplifying TCR beta CDR3 regions consisted of RNA transcripts. The HTBI primer set was used in a first-round RT-PCR of the TCR CDR3. TCRdb reanalysed the multiplex PCR reads using MiXCR and keeps one entry per CDR3 protein. The sample holds some 370,000 distinct CDR3 sequences, over 11% seen once.

J is TRBJ1-1 and V is TRBV6-6; a possible D gene is TRBD1 (5 bases). Input material: blood. The sequence was collected from a man in his fifties or sixties with Graves' ophthalmopathy. CDR3 nucleotides: TGTGCCAGCAGTTACAGGGGTGAGACTGAAGCTTTCTTT. Protein sequence: CASSYRGETEAFF.